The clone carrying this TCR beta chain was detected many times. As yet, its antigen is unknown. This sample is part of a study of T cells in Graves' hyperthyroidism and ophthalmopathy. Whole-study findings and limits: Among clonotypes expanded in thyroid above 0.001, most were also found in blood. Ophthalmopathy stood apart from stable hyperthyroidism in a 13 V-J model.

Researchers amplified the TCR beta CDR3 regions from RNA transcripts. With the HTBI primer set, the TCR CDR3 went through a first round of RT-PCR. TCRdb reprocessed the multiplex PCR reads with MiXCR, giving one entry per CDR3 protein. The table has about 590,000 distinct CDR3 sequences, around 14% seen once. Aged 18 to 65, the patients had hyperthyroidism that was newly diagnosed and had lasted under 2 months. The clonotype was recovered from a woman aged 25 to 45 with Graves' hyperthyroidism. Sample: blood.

The CDR3 here is CASSTDRLTYEQYF. In DNA, the CDR3 is TGTGCCAGCAGTACGGACAGGCTAACCTACGAGCAGTACTTC. V and J are TRBV27 and TRBJ2-7; 7 nucleotides line up with TRBD1. V lost 5 bases to trimming and J lost 2 bases; unmatched junction nucleotides: 6. The V gene's germline CDR1 is MNHEY and CDR2 SMNVEV (reference sequence). The CDR3 extends over 14 amino acids.